This T cell receptor (beta chain) appears in the sequencing data of a study of CD8 T cells in seronegative destructive rheumatoid arthritis (TCRdb year 2020). Context from the whole study: At the time of sampling, biological drugs were being given to seven out of the eight CND-RA patients. The study compared peripheral CD8+ TCRbeta repertoires from patients with CCP-negative destructive rheumatoid arthritis (CND-RA) against repertoires from newly diagnosed seropositive RA, seronegative RA and healthy controls. Rather than undergoing new sequencing, the seropositive RA, seronegative RA and healthy control comparison cohorts were drawn from an earlier published TCRbeta dataset. Overall study outcomes, separate from this receptor: A distinct set of enriched public clonotypes appeared to be present in CND-RA patients, and the authors interpreted this finding as support for a separate disease subset. More CMV-reactive and fewer influenza A-reactive CD8+ TCRbeta sequences were observed in CND-RA repertoires than in controls and other RA subtypes. Once age was adjusted for, the CD8+ TCRbeta repertoires of CND-RA patients appeared less diverse and more clonal than the repertoires of other RA subtypes. Because diagnostic samples were lacking, the TCR repertoire differences may partly reflect years of poor disease control rather than having been present at onset. The study acknowledged the small size of the CND-RA cohort as a limitation. Across the 100,000 to 150,000 clonotypes tested, no public clonotype enrichment remained significant after Benjamini-Hochberg correction.

Genomic DNA from CD8+ cells was used for TCRbeta sequencing, which was performed according to the manufacturer's instructions. The immunoSEQ assay was used for TCRbeta sequencing, which was carried out at a genomics technology centre in Finland. For the original study's pipeline: Clonotype tables produced by the immunoSEQ preprocessing pipeline were converted into VDJtools format, and non-productive clonotypes were filtered out. Samples with fewer than 10,000 reads were excluded, the remaining samples were subsampled to 10,000 reads, and six of the eight CND-RA samples met this threshold. The VDJtools CalcDiversityStats function was applied to data subsampled to 10,000 reads to calculate Shannon-Wiener, Simpson and clonality indices. To infer antigen specificity, non-singleton TCRbeta clonotypes were hard-matched against VDJdb, with no mismatches permitted. CDR3 sequences that differed by one amino acid (Hamming distance 1) were grouped together into clusters with potentially shared antigen targets. After groups were resampled to six samples, public clonotypes were tested for group enrichment with one-sided Fisher's exact tests, and this procedure was repeated ten times. The source is immuneACCESS, and TCRdb retained only in-frame sequences with V and J called. Part of the clones is not carried over; for the studies checked, unresolved V genes explain less than half of this, and the remainder is unexplained. V and J calls and clone size are copied from that table; D and trimming were computed from the DNA. This sample lists 13,000 or so clones; 75% to 90% were detected once. The ten largest clones add up to under 35% of the sample.

This clone came up a few times. Its recognized antigen is unknown. One base away there is no much larger clone; base qualities are not given. CND-RA patients were negative for the clinical CCP2 antibody test, and joint destruction progressed despite active therapy. Every CND-RA patient showed typical joint destruction in the wrists and ankles and had failed conventional anti-rheumatic therapy. CND-RA patients were sampled not at diagnosis but after long disease histories, which in several cases spanned decades. About 50 millilitres of EDTA-anticoagulated peripheral blood were drawn from each patient. Density gradient separation with Ficoll-Paque PLUS was used to isolate peripheral blood mononuclear cells. AutoMACS magnetic bead positive selection was used to isolate CD8+ cells from fresh or cryopreserved PBMCs, and purity was verified by flow cytometry. Genomic DNA was extracted using Nucleospin Tissue or Tissue XS kits and then quantified on a Qubit 2.0 fluorometer.

Sequenced input: CD8+ T cells from blood. This receptor was taken from a woman between 30 and 55 years old with seronegative destructive rheumatoid arthritis.

Read as DNA, the sequence is TGCAGCGTTGTATCGGACAGAAACTATGGCTACACCTTC. Translation gives CSVVSDRNYGYTF. This receptor chain uses TRBV29-1 and TRBJ1-2, with TRBD1 tentatively as D gene (6 bases match). The CDR3 starts with the cysteine, ends with the phenylalanine, and has 13 residues. Just the 39-base CDR3 DNA is kept, in frame starting at base 1. The germline V gene specifies SQVTM as CDR1 and ANQGSEA as CDR2. Relative to germline, V is 4 bases shorter and J is 2 bases shorter, with 11 bases between their ends.